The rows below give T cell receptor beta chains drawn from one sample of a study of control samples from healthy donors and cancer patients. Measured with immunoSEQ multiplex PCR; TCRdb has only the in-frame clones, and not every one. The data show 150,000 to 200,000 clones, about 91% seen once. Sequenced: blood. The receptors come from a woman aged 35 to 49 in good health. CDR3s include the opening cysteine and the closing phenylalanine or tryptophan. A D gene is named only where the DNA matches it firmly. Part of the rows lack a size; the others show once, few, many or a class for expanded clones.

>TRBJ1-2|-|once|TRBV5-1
CASSSGVYEDGYTF
TGCGCCAGCAGCTCAGGGGTGTACGAGGATGGCTACACCTTC
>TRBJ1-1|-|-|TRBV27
CASSLWGGAEAFF
TGTGCCAGCAGTTTATGGGGGGGCGCTGAAGCTTTCTTT
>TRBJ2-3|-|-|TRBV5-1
CASSLGHASTDTQYF
TGCGCCAGCAGCTTGGGACACGCTAGCACAGATACGCAGTATTTT
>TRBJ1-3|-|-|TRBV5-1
CASSLDGTSGNTIYF
TGCGCCAGCAGCTTGGACGGAACCTCTGGAAACACCATATATTTT
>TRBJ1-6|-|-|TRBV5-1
CASSLPPGAGEGSPLHF
TGCGCCAGCAGCTTGCCTCCCGGTGCGGGGGAGGGTTCACCCCTCCACTTT
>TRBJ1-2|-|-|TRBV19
CASSISDSYGYTF
TGTGCCAGTAGTATCTCGGACAGTTATGGCTACACCTTC
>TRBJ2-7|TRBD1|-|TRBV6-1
CASSEYRDSYEQYF
TGTGCCAGCAGTGAATACCGGGACAGCTACGAGCAGTACTTC
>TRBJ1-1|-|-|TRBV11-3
CASSRGPGTEAFF
TGTGCCAGCAGTCGCGGTCCGGGGACTGAAGCTTTCTTT
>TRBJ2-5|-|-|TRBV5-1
CASSWGTGGGETQYF
TGCGCCAGCAGCTGGGGGACGGGGGGCGGAGAGACCCAGTACTTC
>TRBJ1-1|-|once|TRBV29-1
CSVLGNGGTEAFF
TGCAGCGTCCTCGGGAACGGGGGCACTGAAGCTTTCTTT
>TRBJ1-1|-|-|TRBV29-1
CSVEDERMNTEAFF
TGCAGCGTTGAGGACGAACGAATGAACACTGAAGCTTTCTTT
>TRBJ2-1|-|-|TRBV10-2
CASSGLGNEQFF
TGCGCCAGCAGTGGACTAGGCAATGAGCAGTTCTTC
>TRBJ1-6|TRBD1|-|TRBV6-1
CASSDTTGVSPLHF
TGTGCCAGCAGTGACACAACAGGGGTTTCACCCCTCCACTTT
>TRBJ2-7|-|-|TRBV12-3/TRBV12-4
CATGYARSYEQYF
TGTGCCACTGGATATGCTAGGTCTTACGAGCAGTACTTC